This TCR beta chain was identified during a study of cytomegalovirus exposure and HLA in healthy donors. CDR3 length equals 15 residues. The V gene end was trimmed by 3 bases and the J gene end by 8 bases; junction bases not matched to a gene: 10. The germline V gene has CDR1 LNHNV and CDR2 YYDKDF (reference sequence). The PCR made use of 60 Vbeta and 13 Jbeta primers. TCRdb's table, derived via immunoSEQ multiplex PCR, lists solely in-frame clones and lacks some. The profile covers about 93,000 clones, with about three quarters appearing a single time and roughly 2% taken by the ten largest. This TCR was recovered from a boy aged 5-17 years in good health and CMV-seronegative. The chain employs TRBV15 and TRBJ2-1, with 7 nucleotides matching TRBD1. Specimen: PBMCs. The CDR3 spells CATSSRDRVSYEQFF. CDR3 coding DNA: TGTGCCACCAGCAGCCGAGACAGGGTGAGCTATGAGCAGTTCTTC.